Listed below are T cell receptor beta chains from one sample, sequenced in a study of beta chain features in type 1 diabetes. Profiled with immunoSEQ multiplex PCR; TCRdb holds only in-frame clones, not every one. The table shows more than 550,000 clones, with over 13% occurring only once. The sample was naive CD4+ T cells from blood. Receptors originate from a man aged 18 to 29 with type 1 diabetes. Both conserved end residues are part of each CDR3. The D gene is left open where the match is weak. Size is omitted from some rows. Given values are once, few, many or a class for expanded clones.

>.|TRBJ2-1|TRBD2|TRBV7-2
TGTGCCAGCAGCTTACCCTTAGCGGGAGGGTACAATGAGCAGTTCTTC
CASSLPLAGGYNEQFF
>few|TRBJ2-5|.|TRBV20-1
TGCAGTGCCCAGGGAAGCGGGACCCAGTACTTC
CSAQGSGTQYF
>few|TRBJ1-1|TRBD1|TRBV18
TGTGCCAGCTCACCCCGGACAGGGGAACACACTGAAGCTTTCTTT
CASSPRTGEHTEAFF
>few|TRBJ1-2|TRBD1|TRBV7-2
TGTGCCAGCAGCCCAGGGGGCGGGAGCTATGGCTACACCTTC
CASSPGGGSYGYTF
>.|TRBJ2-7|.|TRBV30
TGTGCCTGGAGCGACGGACGGTTAAGCTCCTACGAGCAGTACTTC
CAWSDGRLSSYEQYF
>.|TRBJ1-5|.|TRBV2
TGTGCCAGCAGTCCGGAGGGACCGCTCATCCAGCCCCAGCATTTT
CASSPEGPLIQPQHF
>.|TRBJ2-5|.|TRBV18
TGTGCCAGCTCACCCGCGGCAGGGGAGGAGACCCAGTACTTC
CASSPAAGEETQYF
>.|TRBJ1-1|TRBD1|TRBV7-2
TGTGCCAGCAGCTTAGCGCAGGGGGCTGAAGCTTTCTTT
CASSLAQGAEAFF
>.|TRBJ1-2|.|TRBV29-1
TGCAGCGTTGAAAGTCCGGGGGATGGCTACACCTTC
CSVESPGDGYTF
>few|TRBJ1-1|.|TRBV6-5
TGTGCCAGCGGAAGACAAGAAGCTTTCTTT
CASGRQEAFF
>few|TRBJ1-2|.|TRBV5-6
TGTGCCAGCAGCGTAAGGGGACTCATACGAGGATATGGCTACACCTTC
CASSVRGLIRGYGYTF
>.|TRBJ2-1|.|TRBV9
TGTGCCAGCAGCGTCGGGACCCCCGGGGTTGAGCAGTTCTTC
CASSVGTPGVEQFF
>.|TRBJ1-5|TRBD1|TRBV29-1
TGCAGCGTTGGAAGGCAGGGGGTGGGTCAGCCCCAGCATTTT
CSVGRQGVGQPQHF
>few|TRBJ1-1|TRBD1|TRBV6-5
TGTGCCAGCAGTTACTCGACAGGGCCCATGAACACTGAAGCTTTCTTT
CASSYSTGPMNTEAFF
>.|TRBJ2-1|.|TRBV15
TGTGCCACCAGCAGCAGGGGAATGTTCGATGAGCAGTTCTTC
CATSSRGMFDEQFF
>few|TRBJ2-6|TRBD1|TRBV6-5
TGTGCCATCAGGGGGCGGATCGCTGGGGCCAACGTCCTGACTTTC
CAIRGRIAGANVLTF
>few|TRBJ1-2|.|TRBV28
TGTGCCAGCAGTTTGATTGGGCCGGGACTATATGGCTACACCTTC
CASSLIGPGLYGYTF
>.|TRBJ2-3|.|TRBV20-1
TGCAGTGCTAGAGCCGGGGATACGCAGTATTTT
CSARAGDTQYF
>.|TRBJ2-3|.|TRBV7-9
TGTGCCAACGCCCCAACAGAAGATACGCAGTATTTT
CANAPTEDTQYF
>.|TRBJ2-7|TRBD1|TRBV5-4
TGTGCCAGCAGCCTAGGGACAGAGAGCTCCTACGAGCAGTACTTC
CASSLGTESSYEQYF
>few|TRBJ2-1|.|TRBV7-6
TGTGCCAGCAGCCCCGGGCCTATGTTCGAGCAGTTCTTC
CASSPGPMFEQFF
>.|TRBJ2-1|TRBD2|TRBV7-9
TGTGCCAGCAGCTTAGTTGGCGGGAGGGTTGTCTTGAATGAGCAGTTCTTC
CASSLVGGRVVLNEQFF
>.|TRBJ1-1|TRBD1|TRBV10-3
TGTGCCATCAGTTCAGACAGGGGATCTTCTCTGAACACTGAAGCTTTCTTT
CAISSDRGSSLNTEAFF
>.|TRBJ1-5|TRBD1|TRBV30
TGTGCCTGGAGTGGAAGGGACAGGGGGTATAGCAATCAGCCCCAGCATTTT
CAWSGRDRGYSNQPQHF
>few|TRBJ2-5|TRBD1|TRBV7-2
TGTGCCAGCAGCTTAGTACCGGGACAGGGGGAGACCCAGTACTTC
CASSLVPGQGETQYF
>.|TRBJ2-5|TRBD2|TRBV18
TGTGCCAGCTCACCAGTGCGGGGAGGGGAGACCCAGTACTTC
CASSPVRGGETQYF
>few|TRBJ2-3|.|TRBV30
TGTGCCTGGAGTCCAGGGACTTTTATGGCAGATACGCAGTATTTT
CAWSPGTFMADTQYF
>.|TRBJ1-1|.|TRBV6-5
TGTGCCAGCACCGACGGGGCACTGAACACTGAAGCTTTCTTT
CASTDGALNTEAFF
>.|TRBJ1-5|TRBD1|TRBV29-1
TGCAGCGTTGAAAAGGACAGGGGACAGCATTTT
CSVEKDRGQHF
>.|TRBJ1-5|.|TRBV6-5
TGTGCCAGCAGTTATTTAGGGCAGGGCTATGGGCCCCAGCATTTT
CASSYLGQGYGPQHF
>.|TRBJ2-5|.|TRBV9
TGTGCCAGCAGCGTGGCGCAAGGGGCCCAGTACTTC
CASSVAQGAQYF
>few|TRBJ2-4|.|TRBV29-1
TGCAGCGTTCAAGGGCTACGATTAGGGGCCAAAAACATTCAGTACTTC
CSVQGLRLGAKNIQYF
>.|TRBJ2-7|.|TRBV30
TGTGCCTGGAGTCGAATGGCTCTGGGCGCCTACGAGCAGTACTTC
CAWSRMALGAYEQYF
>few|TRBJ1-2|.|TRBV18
TGTGCCAGCTCACCAGCGGCGCTCTATGGCTACACCTTC
CASSPAALYGYTF
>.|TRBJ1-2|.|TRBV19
TGTGCCAGTAGTCTAGAGACCTACAGCCCCTGGAGAGGCTACACCTTC
CASSLETYSPWRGYTF
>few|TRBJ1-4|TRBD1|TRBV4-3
TGCGCCAGCAGCCAAGGGACAGGAGAGGACGAAAAACTGTTTTTT
CASSQGTGEDEKLFF
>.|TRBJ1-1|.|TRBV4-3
TGCGCCAGCAGCCAAGGTACAGGGCTGGGCACTGAAGCTTTCTTT
CASSQGTGLGTEAFF